These 17 T cell receptor beta chains were all obtained from the same sample, sequenced in a study of blood T cell repertoires in COVID-19. Assay used: immunoSEQ multiplex PCR; TCRdb lists only in-frame clones, some missing. The repertoire holds roughly 120,000 clones, approximately 87% seen once, with 2% to 2.5% in the top ten. What was sequenced was peripheral blood. The receptors shown here come from a man aged 25 to 40 with acute or convalescent COVID-19.

The chain links TRBV19 to TRBJ2-3, with a weak D call TRBD2 (7 bases). Germline CDR1 and CDR2: LNHDA and SQIVND (reference sequence). The CDR3 has 16 residues. The ends were cut back, 3 bases at V and 0 bases at J, with 13 bases in the middle. The CDR3 DNA is TGTGCCAGTAGTATCCTGGCGGGGGCCAGCACAGATACGCAGTATTTT. It encodes CASSILAGASTDTQYF.

This clone was picked up one time. CDR3 bases: TGTGCCAGTAGCCCCTCGGGACAGGGGGCGCGAGATACTGAAGCTTTCTTT. It codes for CASSPSGQGARDTEAFF. The rearrangement joins TRBV19 to TRBJ1-1, with 12 bases matching TRBD1. The V and J ends lost 6 bases and 5 bases, in that order; junction bases with no gene match: 13. Germline V gene sequence: CDR1 LNHDA, CDR2 SQIVND (reference sequence). The CDR3 runs to 17 residues.

The chain is built from TRBV6-2 or TRBV6-3 and TRBJ2-1; 8 bases are shared with TRBD2. This CDR3 contains 14 residues. Germline CDR1 is MNHEY and CDR2 is SVGEGT. Trimming removed 3 bases from V and 8 bases from J; junction bases left unmatched: 6. The CDR3 sequence: CASSYSAGGDEQFF. The DNA of the CDR3 is TGTGCCAGCAGTTATAGTGCGGGGGGTGATGAGCAGTTCTTC.

The chain combines TRBV5-1 with TRBJ1-6, with D perhaps matching TRBD1 (5 bases). The CDR3 consists of 18 residues. Trimming removed 0 bases at V and 0 bases at J, with 13 bases between. Germline V CDR1 and CDR2: SGHRS, YFSETQ. CDR3 coding DNA: TGCGCCAGCAGCTTGGGGGGAAGACAGAGCTCCTATAATTCACCCCTCCACTTT. Its protein is CASSLGGRQSSYNSPLHF. The variable domain in full, with the rest retrieved from reference TRBV5-1 and TRBJ1-6, is KAGVTQTPRYLIKTRGQQVTLSCSPISGHRSVSWYQQTPGQGLQFLFEYFSETQRNKGNFPGRFSGRQFSNSRSEMNVSTLELGDSALYLCASSLGGRQSSYNSPLHFGNGTRLTVT.

The V call is TRBV15, the J call TRBJ1-1; D is uncertain. V was pared by 3 bases and J by 5 bases, with 10 bases between. CDR1 LNHNV and CDR2 YYDKDF come from the germline V gene (reference sequence). The CDR3 spans 13 residues. The CDR3 region is CATSRTGRTEAFF. The CDR3 coding sequence is TGTGCCACCAGCAGGACGGGTAGGACTGAAGCTTTCTTT.

This sequence joins TRBV6-5 and TRBJ2-1, with no clear D. Trimming stripped 7 bases from V and 0 bases from J, with 13 bases between. Germline lookup yields CDR1 MNHEY and CDR2 SVGAGI. The CDR3 extends over 15 amino acids. CDR3 in amino acids: CASKMEMGSYNEQFF. In nucleotides, the CDR3 is TGTGCCAGCAAAATGGAGATGGGCTCCTACAATGAGCAGTTCTTC.

The rearrangement joins TRBV11-3 to TRBJ2-1; 12 bases map to TRBD2. This CDR3 spans 15 amino acids. With V trimmed by 5 bases and J by 7 bases, 6 bases remained unmatched. Germline-derived CDR1 and CDR2 are SGHNT and YENEEA. Here the CDR3 DNA reads TGTGCCAGCAGCCCTAGCGGGAGGGGGGGAAATGAGCAGTTCTTC. Translating gives CASSPSGRGGNEQFF.

The chain uses TRBV2 and TRBJ2-7; perhaps TRBD2 as D (6 bases). From germline, CDR1 is SNHLY and CDR2 FYNNEI. This CDR3 spans 12 amino acids. The V end was cut by 11 bases, the J end by 5 bases, with 16 bases between. This CDR3 is CAGRLDSNEQYF. CDR3 coding DNA: TGTGCCGGCCGACTAGATAGTAACGAGCAGTACTTC.

The chain couples TRBV19 to TRBJ1-2; 7 bases agree with TRBD1. This CDR3 is built from 17 residues. After removal of 3 bases from V and 3 bases from J, the junction contained 13 bases not matched to a gene. Germline values: CDR1 LNHDA, CDR2 SQIVND (reference sequence). CDR3 in DNA: TGTGCCAGTAGTATCGGGGACAGCACCAGATATTACTATGGCTACACCTTC. Amino acids: CASSIGDSTRYYYGYTF.

The V gene is TRBV2, the J gene TRBJ1-5; D gene ambiguous. Germline V gene lookup returns CDR1 SNHLY and CDR2 FYNNEI. V lost 6 bases to trimming and J lost 2 bases, with 5 bases between them. The CDR3 length is 12 residues. DNA of the CDR3: TGTGCCAGCAGAGAGGGCAATCAGCCCCAGCATTTT. Protein product: CASREGNQPQHF.

This chain joins TRBV7-2 and TRBJ1-2; no clear D gene. V dropped 1 base and J dropped 6 bases, with 18 bases sitting between them. Per germline, CDR1 SGHTA and CDR2 FQGNSA. The CDR3 has 16 residues. CDR3 region: CASSLVSVGVGDGYTF. For the CDR3, the DNA is TGTGCCAGCAGCTTAGTATCGGTTGGGGTGGGAGATGGCTACACCTTC.

In this sample, this clone turned up a few times. CDR3 sequence reads: CASSLVTVDSPLHF. CDR3 DNA: TGTGCCAGCAGCTTAGTCACAGTTGATTCACCCCTCCACTTT. The chain combines TRBV7-2 with TRBJ1-6; no clear D gene. V lost 1 base and J 8 bases, leaving 9 bases between the germline ends. This CDR3 comprises 14 residues. CDR1 and CDR2 (germline): SGHTA, FQGNSA. Looking up the rest from reference TRBV7-2 and TRBJ1-6 gives the full variable domain: GAGVSQSPSNKVTEKGKDVELRCDPISGHTALYWYRQSLGQGLEFLIYFQGNSAPDKSGLPSDRFSAERTGGSVSTLTIQRTQQEDSAVYLCASSLVTVDSPLHFGNGTRLTVT.

The CDR3 coding sequence is TGTGCCATCAGTGAGTCGAACCAGGGGGGAAAACTGTTTTTT. It codes for CAISESNQGGKLFF. This sequence joins TRBV10-3 and TRBJ1-4; 7 bases are a match to TRBD1. CDR3 size: 14 residues. Trimming at V came to 0 bases and at J to 10 bases, leaving 5 bases not matched to a gene. Per germline, CDR1 ENHRY and CDR2 SYGVKD.

The chain joins TRBV19 to TRBJ2-1; D may be TRBD2 (6 bases). The V and J ends lost 7 bases and 2 bases respectively, with 6 bases between them. Per germline, CDR1 LNHDA and CDR2 SQIVND (reference sequence). CDR3 size: 12 residues. CDR3 protein: CASTSAYNEQFF. The CDR3 DNA sequence: TGTGCCAGTACTAGCGCCTACAATGAGCAGTTCTTC.

V and J are TRBV5-1 and TRBJ2-7, with D maybe TRBD1 (5 bases). With 1 base removed from V and 0 bases from J, the gap between germline ends came to 8 bases. The CDR3 is 14 amino acids. Looked up from germline, CDR1 is SGHRS and CDR2 is YFSETQ. The CDR3 DNA is TGCGCCAGCAGCTTGACGACAGACTCCTACGAGCAGTACTTC. This gives the protein CASSLTTDSYEQYF.

The chain employs TRBV14 and TRBJ1-1; 7 bases line up with TRBD1. The CDR3 contains 15 residues. V was pared by 2 bases and J by 5 bases, with 8 bases of the junction left unmatched. Germline assignment: CDR1 SGHDN and CDR2 FVKESK. CDR3 sequence: CASSQFLSQGTEAFF. CDR3 nucleotide sequence: TGTGCCAGCAGCCAATTTCTTTCACAGGGGACTGAAGCTTTCTTT.

This clone was counted a single time. V and J are TRBV4-3 and TRBJ1-2, with 7 bases aligning to TRBD1. The V gene's germline CDR1 is LGHNA and CDR2 YSLEER. V was pared by 3 bases and J by 2 bases, with 6 bases of the junction left unmatched. CDR3 length equals 15 residues. The CDR3 loop is CASSQGEGGNYGYTF. CDR3 DNA sequence: TGCGCCAGCAGCCAGGGGGAAGGGGGCAACTATGGCTACACCTTC.